Presented here are 8 T cell receptor beta chains from one specimen sequenced in a study of T cell repertoires in cytomegalovirus infection. TCRdb re-analysed the reads in MiXCR, keeping a single row per CDR3 protein. Counted here are hundreds of thousands of distinct CDR3 sequences, 18% occurring once; the ten biggest clones make up around 10%. The sample was PBMCs. These receptors were obtained from a human donor in good health (CMV status not recorded). Some clones in this sample may be carry-over from other donors' samples.

This clonotype was picked up a small number of times. The CDR3 DNA sequence: TGTGCCAGTAGTATGGTAGCGGGAGCCTCAGGAACTGAGCAGTTCTTC. This codes for CASSMVAGASGTEQFF. The rearrangement uses TRBV19 and TRBJ2-1, with 9 bases matching TRBD2. In germline, CDR1 is LNHDA, CDR2 SQIVND (reference sequence). This CDR3 contains 16 residues. The trim removed 3 bases at V and 9 bases at J, leaving 12 bases unmatched.

This clonotype was recorded a few times. The chain is built from TRBV20-1 and TRBJ1-5; unclear D gene. V shed 1 base and J shed 5 bases, with 15 bases lying between them. Germline CDR1 and CDR2: DFQATT and SNEGSKA (reference sequence). The CDR3 is 15 residues long. CDR3 protein: CSARAPVIGDQPQHF. CDR3 bases: TGCAGTGCTAGAGCCCCCGTGATAGGAGATCAGCCCCAGCATTTT.

This clonotype came up many times. This chain connects TRBV7-2 to TRBJ1-5; no definite D call. This CDR3 has 13 amino acids. Trimming shortened V by 5 bases and J by 6 bases, and 11 bases separated the two germline ends. CDR1 is SGHTA, CDR2 FQGNSA, per germline. Here the CDR3 reads CASSTTPAQPQHF. The CDR3 coding sequence is TGTGCCAGCAGCACGACCCCTGCTCAGCCCCAGCATTTT.

The chain joins TRBV2 to TRBJ1-2; D may be TRBD1 (6 bases). Trimming removed 5 bases from V and 0 bases from J, with 13 bases in between. The CDR3 contains 15 residues. Per the germline V gene, CDR1 is SNHLY and CDR2 is FYNNEI. DNA of the CDR3: TGTGCCAGCAGTCGGTACAGGGATTCTAACTATGGCTACACCTTC. It is translated as CASSRYRDSNYGYTF. Based on the CDR3 plus reference TRBV2 and TRBJ1-2, the full variable domain is EPEVTQTPSHQVTQMGQEVILRCVPISNHLYFYWYRQILGQKVEFLVSFYNNEISEKSEIFDDQFSVERPDGSNFTLKIRSTKLEDSAMYFCASSRYRDSNYGYTFGSGTRLTVV.

The chain uses TRBV4-2 and TRBJ2-7; 9 nucleotides align to TRBD2. The germline gives CDR1 LGHNA, CDR2 YNFKEQ. The V gene end was trimmed by 3 bases and the J gene end by 0 bases; junction bases not matched to a gene: 3. The CDR3 totals 15 residues. CDR3 residues: CASSHRAGGSYEQYF. CDR3 DNA: TGTGCCAGCAGCCACAGAGCGGGGGGCTCCTACGAGCAGTACTTC.

This clonotype occurred a few times. The genes are TRBV20-1 and TRBJ2-3; D call uncertain. This CDR3 comprises 11 residues. Trimming cost V 3 bases and J 12 bases, with 13 bases left between them. Germline-derived CDR1 and CDR2 are DFQATT and SNEGSKA (reference sequence). The chain's CDR3 is CSASYPPTQYF. The CDR3 DNA is TGCAGTGCTAGTTACCCACCCACCCAGTATTTT.

The chain recombines TRBV20-1 with TRBJ1-4, with TRBD1 as a possible D gene (5 bases). The CDR3 contains 14 residues. The V end was cut by 2 bases, the J end by 8 bases, with 15 bases between. Looked up from germline, CDR1 is DFQATT and CDR2 is SNEGSKA (reference sequence). The CDR3 reads CSARSPGLGEKLFF. The CDR3, as DNA: TGCAGTGCTAGATCGCCGGGACTTGGAGAAAAACTGTTTTTT.

At least ten counts were recorded for this clonotype. J is TRBJ2-3 and V is TRBV15; D not resolved. Trimming removed 4 bases from V and 6 bases from J, with 17 bases in between. This CDR3 has 15 residues. Germline V gives CDR1 LNHNV, CDR2 YYDKDF (reference sequence). The CDR3 bases are TGTGCCACCAGCAAAACTCCCGACCTGGGGGATACGCAGTATTTT. Translating it yields CATSKTPDLGDTQYF.